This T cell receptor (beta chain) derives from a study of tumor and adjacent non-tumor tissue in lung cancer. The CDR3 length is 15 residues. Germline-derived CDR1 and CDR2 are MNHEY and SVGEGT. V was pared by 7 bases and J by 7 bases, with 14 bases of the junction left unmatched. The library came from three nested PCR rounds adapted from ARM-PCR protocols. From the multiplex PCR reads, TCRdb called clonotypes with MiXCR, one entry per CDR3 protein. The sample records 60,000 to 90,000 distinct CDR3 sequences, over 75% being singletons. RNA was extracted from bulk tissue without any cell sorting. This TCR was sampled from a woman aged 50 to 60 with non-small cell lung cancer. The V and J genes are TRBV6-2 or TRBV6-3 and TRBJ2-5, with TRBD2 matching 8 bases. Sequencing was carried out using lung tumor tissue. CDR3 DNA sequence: TGTGCCAGCACACCACTAGTGGGACTAGAAGCGACCCAGTACTTC. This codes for CASTPLVGLEATQYF.